These T cell receptor beta chains were read from a single sample in a study of PD-L1 blockade in urothelial cancer. Repertoires were generated with immunoSEQ multiplex PCR, while TCRdb's copy carries only in-frame clones and drops some. The data hold just under 45,000 clones, with more than 70% observed a single time. The input for sequencing was PBMCs, taken around atezolizumab (anti-PD-L1) treatment. These receptors originate from a woman in her sixties with urothelial cancer. Both conserved end residues are part of each CDR3. Fields, in order: V gene, CDR3 length, J gene, clone size, D gene, CDR3 DNA, CDR3 protein. The D gene is left open where the match is weak. Expanded clones get a size class; other rows say once, few or many, or leave the size out.

TRBV19	14	TRBJ1-2	once	.	TGTGCCAGTAGCGCCTGGACAGATGCCTATGGCTACACCTTC	CASSAWTDAYGYTF
TRBV6-1	16	TRBJ1-3	.	.	TGTGCCAGCAGTGTAGTCGACAGCTCCTCTGGAAACACCATATATTTT	CASSVVDSSSGNTIYF
TRBV6-5	15	TRBJ1-4	.	.	TGTGCCAGCAGTTACTCGTTACAGGGTGATGAAAAACTGTTTTTT	CASSYSLQGDEKLFF
TRBV28	16	TRBJ1-5	medium-sized	TRBD1	TGTGCCAGCAGTTTACGGACAGGGCGTAGCAATCAGCCCCAGCATTTT	CASSLRTGRSNQPQHF
TRBV19	15	TRBJ2-1	once	TRBD2	TGTGCCAGTAGTTACTTTAGCGGGATAACGAATGAGCAGTTCTTC	CASSYFSGITNEQFF
TRBV5-8	12	TRBJ1-2	.	.	TGTGCCAGCAGCTACGGGGGCTATGGCTACACCTTC	CASSYGGYGYTF
TRBV7-2	14	TRBJ1-5	.	.	TGTGCCAGCAGCGTACAGGGTCGGGATCAGCCCCAGCATTTT	CASSVQGRDQPQHF
TRBV28	20	TRBJ2-1	.	TRBD2	TGTGCCAGCAGTTTAGGATTTGGTGGACTAGCGGGAGGCTTCGGGAATGAGCAGTTCTTC	CASSLGFGGLAGGFGNEQFF
TRBV9	16	TRBJ2-3	.	TRBD2	TGTGCCAGCAGCGTCTTACACGGGAGGGCCGGGGATACGCAGTATTTT	CASSVLHGRAGDTQYF
TRBV28	17	TRBJ1-2	.	TRBD1	TGTGCCAGCAGTTTATGGACCGGGACAGCGACCCGCTATGGCTACACCTTC	CASSLWTGTATRYGYTF
TRBV29-1	12	TRBJ2-7	once	.	TGCAGCGTGCAGGGGAGCAGCGGCGAGCAGTACTTC	CSVQGSSGEQYF
TRBV4-1	16	TRBJ2-7	.	.	TGCGCCAGCAGCGGGTCCTCGGAGGCCGGGTGGGCCGAGCAGTACTTC	CASSGSSEAGWAEQYF
TRBV6-5	16	TRBJ2-5	.	.	TGTGCCAGCAGTTACTCGAGGGGCGGGGTACAAGAGACCCAGTACTTC	CASSYSRGGVQETQYF
TRBV6-6	14	TRBJ1-1	.	.	TGTGCCAGCACCTACCCTGGGGGCAACACTGAAGCTTTCTTT	CASTYPGGNTEAFF
TRBV19	15	TRBJ1-1	medium-sized	TRBD1	TGTGCCAGTAACAATCCGACAGGGGGGAGCACTGAAGCTTTCTTT	CASNNPTGGSTEAFF
TRBV5-5	13	TRBJ2-3	.	.	TGTGCCAGCAGACGGGTGGGGCCAGATACGCAGTATTTT	CASRRVGPDTQYF
TRBV7-2	14	TRBJ2-5	few	.	TGTGCCAGCAGCTTACCAGCGGTACTGGAGACCCAGTACTTC	CASSLPAVLETQYF
TRBV9	16	TRBJ2-3	.	TRBD2	TGTGCCAGCAGCGTCCTGACTAGCGGGGGGGCAGATACGCAGTATTTT	CASSVLTSGGADTQYF
TRBV5-1	14	TRBJ1-1	.	.	TGCGCCAGCAGCCTCGGGACTGCGAACACTGAAGCTTTCTTT	CASSLGTANTEAFF
TRBV6-5	14	TRBJ2-3	.	.	TGTGCCAGCAGTACGGATCTTAGGGGGGATACGCAGTATTTT	CASSTDLRGDTQYF
TRBV9	14	TRBJ1-1	.	.	TGTGCCAGCAGCGTAGCGGGGGGGGTCACTGAAGCTTTCTTT	CASSVAGGVTEAFF
TRBV5-1	14	TRBJ2-5	.	.	TGCGCCAGCAGCTCTGGGACTTTCGGGGAGACCCAGTACTTC	CASSSGTFGETQYF
TRBV15	15	TRBJ2-7	.	TRBD1	TGTGCCACCAGCAGAACCTCGGACAGGGCCTACGAGCAGTACTTC	CATSRTSDRAYEQYF
TRBV27	13	TRBJ1-5	.	TRBD1	TGTGCCAGGCTTGACAGGGATATTCAGCCCCAGCATTTT	CARLDRDIQPQHF
TRBV9	16	TRBJ2-1	.	TRBD1	TGTGCCAGCACCCTCTTGGACAGGGGGGTGGGCAATGAGCAGTTCTTC	CASTLLDRGVGNEQFF
TRBV19	16	TRBJ1-5	.	.	TGTGCCAGTAGTATCGACAGTTCTATAGTCAGTACGTCCCAGCATTTT	CASSIDSSIVSTSQHF
TRBV14	15	TRBJ2-1	.	.	TGTGCCAGCAGCCAAGTAATCGGCTCCTACAATGAGCAGTTCTTC	CASSQVIGSYNEQFF
TRBV19	15	TRBJ1-4	.	.	TGTGCCAGTAGTATAGGGGGCGCAACTAATGAAAAACTGTTTTTT	CASSIGGATNEKLFF